Following are 22 T cell receptor beta chains from one sample sequenced in a study of early T cells in non-severe SARS-CoV-2 infection. TCRdb reprocessed the 5' RACE reads via MiXCR and lists one record per CDR3 protein. The sample comprises roughly 46,000 distinct CDR3 sequences, 5% to 6% of which are singletons, and approximately 5.4% rests with the top ten. The sample was whole blood, taken at baseline. Receptors were obtained from an adult who was a healthcare worker with PCR-confirmed SARS-CoV-2 infection or an uninfected control (not recorded which).

Many counts were recorded for this clonotype. The chain combines TRBV11-2 with TRBJ1-5; tentatively, D is TRBD1 (5 bases). The V and J ends lost 3 bases and 8 bases respectively, with 11 bases between them. CDR1 is SGHAT, CDR2 FQNNGV, per germline. The CDR3 covers 13 residues. The CDR3 DNA follows: TGTGCCAGCAGCTTGGGAGGGGAAGAGCCCCAGCATTTT. Translated: CASSLGGEEPQHF.

Note on this clonotype: Since a much larger clone is just one base distant, this may be a read error. The rearrangement joins TRBV12-3 or TRBV12-4 to TRBJ2-1; D gene ambiguous. The CDR3 sequence is 12 residues long. V shed 5 bases and J shed 8 bases, with 10 bases lying between them. CDR3 loop: CASSRSRHEQFF. CDR3 nucleotides: TGTGCCAGCAGTCGATCCCGGCATGAGCAGTTCTTC.

The table lists this clonotype with many counts. The chain links TRBV6-1 to TRBJ1-5; D gene ambiguous. CDR1 is MNHNS and CDR2 is SASEGT in the germline V gene. V dropped 6 bases and J dropped 2 bases, with 11 bases sitting between them. The CDR3 totals 14 residues. The CDR3 DNA follows: TGTGCCAGCAGGATAGAACGGGGCAATCAGCCCCAGCATTTT. This sequence encodes CASRIERGNQPQHF.

The chain employs TRBV6-6 and TRBJ2-1, with a possible D match to TRBD2 (6 bases). The CDR3 length is 16 residues. The germline V gene has CDR1 MNHNY and CDR2 SVGAGI (reference sequence). V lost 4 bases, J lost 9 bases, and 22 bases lay in between. CDR3 sequence reads: CASSSSWVGPGAEQFF. The CDR3 bases are TGTGCCAGCAGTTCCTCCTGGGTGGGTCCGGGAGCTGAGCAGTTCTTC.

V gene TRBV18 combines with J gene TRBJ2-7; the match to TRBD1 covers 8 bases. This CDR3 has 14 residues. The germline CDR1 and CDR2 sequences are KGHSH and LQKENI. The V and J ends lost 3 bases and 0 bases, in that order; junction bases with no gene match: 1. This CDR3 is CASSPDRDSYEQYF. The CDR3 DNA follows: TGTGCCAGCTCACCGGACAGGGACTCCTACGAGCAGTACTTC.

This clonotype was seen many times. J is TRBJ1-5 and V is TRBV6-5; 10 bases fit TRBD1. The CDR3 consists of 12 residues. V gave up 8 bases and J gave up 5 bases; unmatched junction bases: 0. Germline CDR1 is MNHEY and CDR2 is SVGAGI. CDR3 amino acids: CASGTGDQPQHF. The CDR3 bases are TGTGCCAGCGGGACAGGGGATCAGCCCCAGCATTTT.

This clonotype was seen repeatedly, ten times or more. The chain recombines TRBV5-1 with TRBJ2-1; 12 nucleotides line up with TRBD2. Germline V gene sequence: CDR1 SGHRS, CDR2 YFSETQ. The CDR3 loop spans 18 amino acids. V lost 0 bases, J lost 8 bases, and 12 bases stayed unmatched. The CDR3 nucleotides are TGCGCCAGCAGCTTGGGCCTAGCGGGAGGGCCAAAGATCGATGAGCAGTTCTTC. It yields the protein CASSLGLAGGPKIDEQFF.

Ten or more counts support this clonotype. The chain is built from TRBV29-1 and TRBJ2-5; 7 bases fit TRBD1. After removal of 2 bases from V and 4 bases from J, the junction contained 4 bases not matched to a gene. Germline assignment: CDR1 SQVTM and CDR2 ANQGSEA. The CDR3 loop spans 13 amino acids. The DNA of the CDR3 is TGCAGCGTTGAACCCGGGACAGCAGAGACCCAGTACTTC. The encoded protein is CSVEPGTAETQYF.

There are many counts of this clonotype. The chain carries TRBV7-8 and TRBJ1-5; 9 bases line up with TRBD1. The CDR3 length is 16 residues. After removal of 7 bases from V and 5 bases from J, the junction contained 12 bases not matched to a gene. Germline values: CDR1 SGHVS, CDR2 FQNEAQ. As DNA, the CDR3 is TGTGCCAGCACGGCCAGCCGGGACAGGGTGGATCAGCCCCAGCATTTT. Translation gives CASTASRDRVDQPQHF.

This clonotype was recorded a few times. This rearrangement joins TRBV19 to TRBJ2-1; possibly TRBD2 for D (5 bases). V lost 4 bases and J 5 bases, leaving 9 bases between the germline ends. Germline V gene sequence: CDR1 LNHDA, CDR2 SQIVND (reference sequence). CDR3 length equals 13 residues. CDR3 DNA sequence: TGTGCCAGTAGTACGACTATGAACAATGAGCAGTTCTTC. This codes for CASSTTMNNEQFF.

This clonotype was detected only a few times. The rearrangement links TRBV5-6 to TRBJ2-5; D is uncertain. Per the germline V gene, CDR1 is SGHDT and CDR2 is YYEEEE. V lost 1 base, J lost 5 bases, and 3 bases lay in between. CDR3 length: 11 residues. The CDR3 here is CASSLYETQYF. As DNA, the CDR3 is TGTGCCAGCAGCTTGTATGAGACCCAGTACTTC.

This clonotype was seen at least ten times. This CDR3 reads CASSFGRPYNEQFF. CDR3 in DNA: TGCGCCAGCAGCTTCGGGAGACCCTACAATGAGCAGTTCTTC. This chain uses TRBV5-1 with TRBJ2-1; tentatively, D is TRBD2 (6 bases). V lost 2 bases and J lost 2, with 8 bases in between. Germline-derived CDR1 and CDR2 are SGHRS and YFSETQ. The CDR3 spans 14 residues.

This clonotype occurred many times. This chain joins TRBV30 and TRBJ2-7; 7 bases are a match to TRBD1. CDR1 is GTSNPN, CDR2 SVGIG, per germline (reference sequence). Trimming at V came to 7 bases and at J to 9 bases, leaving 6 bases not matched to a gene. The CDR3 sequence is 10 residues long. CDR3 DNA sequence: TGTGCCTTGCAACAGGGGTGGCAGTACTTC. Residues: CALQQGWQYF.

In this sample, this clonotype turned up many times. The V gene is TRBV20-1, the J gene TRBJ2-3; 10 bases align to TRBD2. The CDR3 spans 14 residues. The germline CDR1 and CDR2 sequences are DFQATT and SNEGSKA (reference sequence). The CDR3 DNA follows: TGCAGCCAAACCGGGACTAGCGGCACAGATACGCAGTATTTT. Translation gives CSQTGTSGTDTQYF.

This clonotype was seen many times. The V call is TRBV11-2, the J call TRBJ2-2; D unclear. Between the trimmed V and J ends, which lost 0 bases and 6 bases, there was a span of 8 bases. Germline assignment: CDR1 SGHAT and CDR2 FQNNGV. The CDR3 extends over 14 amino acids. The CDR3 reads CASSLEGNPGELFF. CDR3 nucleotides: TGTGCCAGCAGCTTAGAGGGAAACCCCGGGGAGCTGTTTTTT. Full variable domain (remainder filled in from reference TRBV11-2 and TRBJ2-2): EAGVAQSPRYKIIEKRQSVAFWCNPISGHATLYWYQQILGQGPKLLIQFQNNGVVDDSQLPKDRFSAERLKGVDSTLKIQPAKLEDSAVYLCASSLEGNPGELFFGEGSRLTVL.

In its sample, this clonotype was seen many times. The chain couples TRBV6-5 to TRBJ2-7, with D possibly being TRBD1 (5 bases). This CDR3 is 12 amino acids long. V was cut by 5 bases and J by 7 bases, with 12 bases left in between. CDR1 is MNHEY, CDR2 SVGAGI, per germline. The CDR3 loop reads CASSTSGKEQYF. The DNA for the CDR3 is TGTGCCAGCAGTACCTCAGGGAAAGAGCAGTACTTC.

This clonotype was recorded at least ten times. The chain is built from TRBV28 and TRBJ1-3, with TRBD1 matching over 7 bases. This CDR3 is built from 15 residues. Looked up from germline, CDR1 is MDHEN and CDR2 is SYDVKM. J lost 0 bases, V lost 6 bases, and 5 bases had no gene match. CDR3 in DNA: TGTGCCAGCAGCCGACAGGGATACTCTGGAAACACCATATATTTT. Translating it yields CASSRQGYSGNTIYF.

Notes on this clonotype: This may be a read error, as it is one base from a much larger clone. V and J are TRBV4-1 and TRBJ2-5; 12 positions match TRBD2. Germline assignment: CDR1 MGHRA and CDR2 YSYEKL. This CDR3 has 15 residues. CDR3 loop: CVSSPRLAGEETQYF. In nucleotides, the CDR3 is TGCGTCAGCAGCCCCAGACTAGCGGGAGAGGAGACCCAGTACTTC.

This clonotype was counted many times. DNA of the CDR3: TGCGCCAGCAGCTTAAACAGGGGGACGGTAGGAGATACGCAGTATTTT. Translated: CASSLNRGTVGDTQYF. The chain links TRBV5-1 to TRBJ2-3; 8 nucleotides align to TRBD1. CDR1 is SGHRS and CDR2 is YFSETQ in the germline V gene. With V trimmed by 2 bases and J by 5 bases, 10 bases remained unmatched. The CDR3 totals 16 residues.

This clonotype showed up just a few times. This chain connects TRBV6-5 to TRBJ2-1; TRBD2 matches 14 bases. Germline V gene lookup returns CDR1 MNHEY and CDR2 SVGAGI. V lost 1 base, J lost 2 bases, and 7 bases stayed unmatched. CDR3 size: 19 residues. Written as DNA, the CDR3 is TGTGCCAGCAGTTACTTCGGACTAGCGGGAGGCCTAACCTACAATGAGCAGTTCTTC. This sequence encodes CASSYFGLAGGLTYNEQFF.

This clonotype appeared many times. The rearrangement uses TRBV27 and TRBJ2-7, with 7 bases identical to TRBD1. Germline V CDR1 and CDR2: MNHEY, SMNVEV (reference sequence). The CDR3 totals 13 residues. V gave up 5 bases and J gave up 2 bases; unmatched junction bases: 3. CDR3 residues: CASSDRVAYEQYF. Here the CDR3 DNA reads TGTGCCAGCAGTGACAGGGTGGCCTACGAGCAGTACTTC.

This clonotype has ten or more counts. This chain joins TRBV5-1 and TRBJ2-7; the match to TRBD2 covers 8 bases. V was pared by 0 bases and J by 0 bases, with 5 bases of the junction left unmatched. The length of the CDR3 is 16 residues. Per germline, CDR1 SGHRS and CDR2 YFSETQ. CDR3 in DNA: TGCGCCAGCAGCTTGGATCGACTAGCGATCTCCTACGAGCAGTACTTC. Translated: CASSLDRLAISYEQYF. The full variable domain, its missing parts supplied by reference TRBV5-1 and TRBJ2-7, is KAGVTQTPRYLIKTRGQQVTLSCSPISGHRSVSWYQQTPGQGLQFLFEYFSETQRNKGNFPGRFSGRQFSNSRSEMNVSTLELGDSALYLCASSLDRLAISYEQYFGPGTRLTVT.